This T cell receptor (beta chain) was sequenced during a study of cytomegalovirus exposure and HLA in healthy donors. Study results and limitations: Rarity held for most TCR sequences, but there were some public TCRs that occurred in many donors. Later analysis identified several of the most significant clusters that appeared linked to common viral pathogens. V- and J-gene trimming in TCR beta was tied to a missense DCLRE1C variant by an analysis performed later. A previous analysis found most TCR beta V segments productive roughly 87% or roughly 30% of the time.

The ends were cut back, 5 bases at V and 1 base at J, with 12 bases in the middle. Germline loops: CDR1 SGHDT, CDR2 YYEEEE. The CDR3 runs to 14 residues. In regard to this clone: No antigen is known for it.

Primers for the PCR totalled 60 Vbeta and 13 Jbeta. Repertoires were generated with immunoSEQ multiplex PCR, while TCRdb's copy carries only in-frame clones and drops some. The repertoire holds 120,000 or so clones, with around 77% as singletons. The chain employs TRBV5-6 and TRBJ1-1, with D unresolved. The sequence was obtained from a man between 18 and 35 years old in good health and CMV-seropositive. Source material: PBMCs. CDR3 residues: CASSSERENTEAFF. In DNA form, the CDR3 reads TGTGCCAGCAGTTCAGAGAGGGAGAACACTGAAGCTTTCTTT.